The rows below give T cell receptor beta chains drawn from one sample of a study of T cell responses to AZD1222 COVID-19 vaccine. Some clones are missing from TCRdb's copy, which holds only in-frame ones; the method was immunoSEQ multiplex PCR. The sample holds some 49,000 clones; roughly 80% are singletons and the top ten take around 7%. The input for sequencing was peripheral blood, taken on day 0 of AZD1222 vaccination. Receptors were obtained from an adult in good health. The CDR3 runs from the conserved cysteine through the conserved F or W. The D gene is left open where the match is weak. Clone size, where shown, is once, few, many, or a class for clones that have expanded.

d_call: TRBD1; j_call: TRBJ1-2; v_call: TRBV10-1; clone_size: -; cdr3_aa: CASSDRQGHGYTF; cdr3_nt: TGCGCCAGCAGTGATAGACAGGGGCACGGCTACACCTTC
d_call: TRBD1; j_call: TRBJ1-2; v_call: TRBV19; clone_size: -; cdr3_aa: CASTYEGAGGYTF; cdr3_nt: TGTGCCAGTACTTACGAGGGGGCTGGTGGCTACACCTTC
d_call: TRBD1; j_call: TRBJ1-1; v_call: TRBV10-3; clone_size: -; cdr3_aa: CAISKDRENTEAFF; cdr3_nt: TGTGCCATCAGTAAAGACAGGGAAAACACTGAAGCTTTCTTT
d_call: TRBD1; j_call: TRBJ1-1; v_call: TRBV18; clone_size: -; cdr3_aa: CASSGYRGAEAFF; cdr3_nt: TGTGCCAGCTCAGGCTACAGGGGAGCTGAAGCTTTCTTT
d_call: -; j_call: TRBJ1-2; v_call: TRBV12-3/TRBV12-4; clone_size: -; cdr3_aa: CASSLGYGYTF; cdr3_nt: TGTGCCAGCAGTTTGGGCTATGGCTACACCTTC
d_call: -; j_call: TRBJ2-3; v_call: TRBV29-1; clone_size: -; cdr3_aa: CSADLSTDTQYF; cdr3_nt: TGCAGCGCCGATTTGAGCACAGATACGCAGTATTTT
d_call: -; j_call: TRBJ2-4; v_call: TRBV5-4; clone_size: -; cdr3_aa: CASSREPGQKNIQYF; cdr3_nt: TGTGCCAGCAGCCGGGAGCCGGGACAAAAAAACATTCAGTACTTC
d_call: TRBD2; j_call: TRBJ2-5; v_call: TRBV5-1; clone_size: -; cdr3_aa: CASSLLGLQETQYF; cdr3_nt: TGCGCCAGCAGCTTGCTGGGACTACAAGAGACCCAGTACTTC
d_call: TRBD1; j_call: TRBJ1-1; v_call: TRBV19; clone_size: -; cdr3_aa: CASTNQGTGQGNTEAFF; cdr3_nt: TGTGCCAGTACCAATCAAGGCACGGGACAGGGGAACACTGAAGCTTTCTTT
d_call: -; j_call: TRBJ1-5; v_call: TRBV6-2/TRBV6-3; clone_size: -; cdr3_aa: CASSPPAGGENQPQHF; cdr3_nt: TGTGCCAGCAGCCCTCCGGCAGGCGGGGAGAATCAGCCCCAGCATTTT
d_call: TRBD2; j_call: TRBJ2-2; v_call: TRBV19; clone_size: -; cdr3_aa: CASSIRRTGTSGSPGELFF; cdr3_nt: TGTGCCAGTAGCATTAGACGGACCGGGACTAGCGGGAGTCCCGGGGAGCTGTTTTTT
d_call: -; j_call: TRBJ1-6; v_call: TRBV19; clone_size: -; cdr3_aa: CASSAPSDPADSPLHF; cdr3_nt: TGTGCCAGTAGCGCCCCTTCCGACCCCGCGGATTCACCCCTCCACTTT
d_call: TRBD2; j_call: TRBJ2-1; v_call: TRBV7-2; clone_size: -; cdr3_aa: CASSSVAGGEQFF; cdr3_nt: TGTGCCAGCAGCTCCGTAGCGGGAGGCGAGCAGTTCTTC
d_call: -; j_call: TRBJ2-7; v_call: TRBV11-3; clone_size: -; cdr3_aa: CASSLSDGTYEQYF; cdr3_nt: TGTGCCAGCAGCTTATCGGACGGAACCTACGAGCAGTACTTC
d_call: TRBD1; j_call: TRBJ2-7; v_call: TRBV5-1; clone_size: once; cdr3_aa: CASSPGDSTYEQYF; cdr3_nt: TGCGCCAGCAGCCCCGGGGACAGTACCTACGAGCAGTACTTC
d_call: -; j_call: TRBJ2-5; v_call: TRBV6-5; clone_size: once; cdr3_aa: CASTGQIQETQYF; cdr3_nt: TGTGCCAGCACGGGGCAAATCCAAGAGACCCAGTACTTC
d_call: -; j_call: TRBJ1-5; v_call: TRBV28; clone_size: -; cdr3_aa: CASSSPGADYSNQPQHF; cdr3_nt: TGTGCCAGCAGTTCCCCCGGGGCAGACTATAGCAATCAGCCCCAGCATTTT
d_call: -; j_call: TRBJ1-1; v_call: TRBV28; clone_size: -; cdr3_aa: CASRSLQGWNTEAFF; cdr3_nt: TGTGCCAGCAGGTCCCTACAGGGATGGAACACTGAAGCTTTCTTT
d_call: -; j_call: TRBJ1-5; v_call: TRBV12-3/TRBV12-4; clone_size: -; cdr3_aa: CASSLGPGQPQHF; cdr3_nt: TGTGCCAGCAGCCTCGGGCCCGGTCAGCCCCAGCATTTT
d_call: -; j_call: TRBJ1-2; v_call: TRBV3-1/TRBV3-2; clone_size: -; cdr3_aa: CASSYQYGDGYTF; cdr3_nt: TGTGCCAGCAGCTATCAATACGGAGACGGCTACACCTTC
d_call: -; j_call: TRBJ2-2; v_call: TRBV28; clone_size: -; cdr3_aa: CASSSFRGRTGELFF; cdr3_nt: TGTGCCAGCAGTTCCTTCAGGGGTCGAACCGGGGAGCTGTTTTTT
d_call: -; j_call: TRBJ2-2; v_call: TRBV7-3; clone_size: -; cdr3_aa: CASSQGLGELFF; cdr3_nt: TGTGCCAGCAGCCAGGGTCTGGGGGAGCTGTTTTTT
d_call: -; j_call: TRBJ2-2; v_call: TRBV13; clone_size: -; cdr3_aa: CASSLWGDGELFF; cdr3_nt: TGTGCCAGCAGCTTATGGGGAGACGGGGAGCTGTTTTTT
d_call: TRBD2; j_call: TRBJ2-5; v_call: TRBV20-1; clone_size: -; cdr3_aa: CSASGAGGLETQYF; cdr3_nt: TGCAGTGCTAGTGGAGCGGGAGGCTTAGAGACCCAGTACTTC
d_call: -; j_call: TRBJ1-2; v_call: TRBV30; clone_size: -; cdr3_aa: CAWSRRTSSPYGYTF; cdr3_nt: TGTGCCTGGAGTAGACGGACATCTTCCCCTTATGGCTACACCTTC
d_call: TRBD1; j_call: TRBJ2-1; v_call: TRBV5-1; clone_size: -; cdr3_aa: CASSSTGTAYNEQFF; cdr3_nt: TGCGCCAGCAGCTCGACCGGGACAGCCTACAATGAGCAGTTCTTC
d_call: -; j_call: TRBJ1-2; v_call: TRBV6-2/TRBV6-3; clone_size: -; cdr3_aa: CASSYGGDYTF; cdr3_nt: TGTGCCAGCAGTTACGGTGGGGACTACACCTTC
d_call: TRBD1; j_call: TRBJ2-1; v_call: TRBV7-2; clone_size: -; cdr3_aa: CASSLRQGVINEQFF; cdr3_nt: TGTGCCAGCAGCTTGCGGCAGGGGGTGATCAATGAGCAGTTCTTC
d_call: TRBD1; j_call: TRBJ2-5; v_call: TRBV11-2; clone_size: few; cdr3_aa: CASSLSVSTGYQETQYF; cdr3_nt: TGTGCCAGCAGCTTATCGGTCTCGACAGGGTATCAAGAGACCCAGTACTTC
d_call: TRBD1; j_call: TRBJ1-6; v_call: TRBV11-1; clone_size: -; cdr3_aa: CASSRTGNNSPLHF; cdr3_nt: TGTGCCAGCAGCCGGACAGGAAATAATTCACCCCTCCACTTT
d_call: -; j_call: TRBJ1-1; v_call: TRBV19; clone_size: -; cdr3_aa: CASSIGGRGLITEAFF; cdr3_nt: TGTGCCAGTAGTATAGGAGGGAGAGGTTTAATCACTGAAGCTTTCTTT
d_call: TRBD2; j_call: TRBJ2-3; v_call: TRBV3-1/TRBV3-2; clone_size: few; cdr3_aa: CASSNSGGTQYF; cdr3_nt: TGTGCCAGCAGCAACAGCGGGGGTACGCAGTATTTT
d_call: -; j_call: TRBJ1-3; v_call: TRBV6-4; clone_size: -; cdr3_aa: CASSESPGNTIYF; cdr3_nt: TGTGCCAGCAGCGAGAGCCCTGGAAACACCATATATTTT
d_call: -; j_call: TRBJ1-1; v_call: TRBV19; clone_size: -; cdr3_aa: CASRRTDRGEAFF; cdr3_nt: TGTGCCAGTAGACGGACAGATCGGGGTGAAGCTTTCTTT
d_call: -; j_call: TRBJ2-3; v_call: TRBV11-2; clone_size: -; cdr3_aa: CASSLTDTQYF; cdr3_nt: TGTGCCAGCAGCCTCACAGATACGCAGTATTTT
d_call: -; j_call: TRBJ2-1; v_call: TRBV10-2; clone_size: -; cdr3_aa: CASSSNSYNEQFF; cdr3_nt: TGCGCCAGCAGCAGTAACTCCTACAATGAGCAGTTCTTC
d_call: TRBD1; j_call: TRBJ1-1; v_call: TRBV3-1/TRBV3-2; clone_size: -; cdr3_aa: CASSQDGTGIAEAFF; cdr3_nt: TGTGCCAGCAGCCAAGATGGGACAGGGATCGCTGAAGCTTTCTTT